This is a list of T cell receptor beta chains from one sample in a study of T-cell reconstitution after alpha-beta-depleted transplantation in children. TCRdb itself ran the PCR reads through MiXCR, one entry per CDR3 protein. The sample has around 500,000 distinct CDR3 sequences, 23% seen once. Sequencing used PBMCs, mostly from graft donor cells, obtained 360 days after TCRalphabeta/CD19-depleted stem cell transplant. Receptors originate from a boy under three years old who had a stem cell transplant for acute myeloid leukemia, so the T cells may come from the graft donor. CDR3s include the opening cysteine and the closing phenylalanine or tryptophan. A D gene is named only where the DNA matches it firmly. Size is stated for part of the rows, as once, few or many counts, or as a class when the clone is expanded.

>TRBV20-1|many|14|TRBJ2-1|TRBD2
TGCAGTGCTACTAGCGGGGGCCCCTACAATGAGCAGTTCTTC
CSATSGGPYNEQFF
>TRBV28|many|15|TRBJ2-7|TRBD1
TGTGCCAGCAGTTTTGCGGGACAGGGGGCTTACGAGCAGTACTTC
CASSFAGQGAYEQYF
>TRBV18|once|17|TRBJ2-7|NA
TGTGCCAGCTCACCGCCGCGTCGACAGATTTACTCCTACGAGCAGTACTTC
CASSPPRRQIYSYEQYF
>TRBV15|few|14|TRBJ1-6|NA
TGTGCCACCAGCAGAGATCCCCGGAATTCACCCCTCCACTTT
CATSRDPRNSPLHF
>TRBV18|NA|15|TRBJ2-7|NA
TGTCCCAGCTCACCCCAGGGAGGTTGGGGCTACGAGCAGTACTTC
CPSSPQGGWGYEQYF
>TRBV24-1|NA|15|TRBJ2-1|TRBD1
TGTGCCACCAGTGATCCCGGACAGGGCCGAAATGAGCAGTTCTTC
CATSDPGQGRNEQFF
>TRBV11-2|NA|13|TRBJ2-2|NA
TGTGCCAGCAGCTTAGTGCCGACCGGGGAGCTGTTTTTT
CASSLVPTGELFF
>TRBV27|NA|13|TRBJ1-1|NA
TGTGCCAGCAAGAGGCAAGGGGGAACTGAAGCTTTCTTT
CASKRQGGTEAFF
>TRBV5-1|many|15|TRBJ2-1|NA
TGCGCCAGCAGCTTGAGTCTCACGGACGGCCATGAGCAGTTCTTC
CASSLSLTDGHEQFF
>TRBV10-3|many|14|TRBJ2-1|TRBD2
TGTGCCATCAGTGGGGGGGGAGGGACCCATGAGCAGTTCTTC
CAISGGGGTHEQFF
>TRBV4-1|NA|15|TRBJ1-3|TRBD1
TGCGCCAGCAGCCAAAACGCAGGGGGCCGAAACACCATATATTTT
CASSQNAGGRNTIYF
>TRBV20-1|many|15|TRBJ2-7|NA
TGCAGTGCTAGTAATTACCGGGACTCCTACTACGAGCAGTACTTC
CSASNYRDSYYEQYF
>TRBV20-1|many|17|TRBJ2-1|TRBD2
TGCAGTGCTAGGAGGTCACGGCGAGTAGCGGGGAGCAATGAGCAGTTCTTC
CSARRSRRVAGSNEQFF
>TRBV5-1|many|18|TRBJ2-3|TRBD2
TGCGCCAGCAGCTTGTTGCTAGCGGGGGGGAACGCCGCAGATACGCAGTATTTT
CASSLLLAGGNAADTQYF
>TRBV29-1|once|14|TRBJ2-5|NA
TGCAGCGTTGAAGATGGGGGACATCAAGAGACCCAGTACTTC
CSVEDGGHQETQYF